Listed here are 10 T cell receptor beta chains from one sample, sequenced in a study of tumor and adjacent non-tumor tissue in lung cancer. A modified ARM-PCR protocol with three rounds of nested PCR amplified TCRbeta. TCRdb redid the calling of the multiplex PCR reads with MiXCR, one entry per CDR3 protein. The sample has 100,000 to 150,000 distinct CDR3 sequences; 66% are singletons. No cell sorting was done before RNA was extracted from the tissue. The sequenced sample consisted of lung tumor tissue. The source of these receptors is a man aged 30 to 45 with non-small cell lung cancer.

Turning to this clonotype: Relative to the germline gene, one junction end is altered; a read error may explain this. The rearrangement uses TRBV4-3 and TRBJ2-7, with 7 bases identical to TRBD1. The CDR3 is 15 residues long. Germline V gives CDR1 LGHNA, CDR2 YSLEER. The CDR3 spells CASSLAIGTDYEQYF. In nucleotides, the CDR3 is TGCGCCAGTAGCCTCGCGATAGGGACAGACTACGAACAGTACTTC.

Of note for this clonotype: A read error may explain this, as a much larger clone is one base away. The chain couples TRBV20-1 to TRBJ1-5; 8 bases map to TRBD1. Germline values: CDR1 DFQATT, CDR2 SNEGSKA (reference sequence). V lost 4 bases and J lost 2; bases outside the gene matches: 10. The CDR3 covers 16 residues. CDR3 in amino acids: CSAKAGGQVGNQPQHF. For the CDR3, the DNA is TGCAGTGCTAAGGCTGGGGGACAGGTCGGCAATCAGCCCCAGCATTTT.

This clonotype was found once. The J gene is TRBJ2-2, the V gene TRBV12-3 or TRBV12-4; TRBD1 agrees at 9 bases. V trimming: 5 bases; J trimming: 2 bases; junction bases outside the gene matches: 9. This CDR3 has 17 residues. The CDR3: CASSKRTGAGNTGELFF. The CDR3 region has the DNA TGTGCCAGCAGTAAGAGGACAGGGGCCGGAAACACCGGGGAGCTGTTTTTT.

A few counts support this clonotype. This chain connects TRBV4-1 to TRBJ2-7; TRBD1 might be the D (7 bases). V was shortened by 0 bases and J by 4 bases, with 16 bases between the two germline ends. The CDR3 totals 16 residues. The germline V gene has CDR1 MGHRA and CDR2 YSYEKL. The DNA of the CDR3 is TGCGCCAGCAGCCAAGATGGGAGCAGGGGGGCGTACGAGCAGTACTTC. Its translation: CASSQDGSRGAYEQYF.

Concerning this clonotype: Here the CDR3 omits its conserved ending phenylalanine or tryptophan, so a read error is the likely source. V usage is TRBV28 and J usage is TRBJ2-1; no clear D. This CDR3 is built from 18 residues. Trimming pared 4 bases from V and 1 base from J, leaving 20 bases between. Germline V gene sequence: CDR1 MDHEN, CDR2 SYDVKM. Here the CDR3 reads CASSSPIAEKSSYNEQFL. The CDR3 DNA sequence: TGTGCCAGCAGTTCCCCCATAGCTGAGAAGAGTTCCTACAATGAGCAGTTCCTC.

The chain joins TRBV12-3 or TRBV12-4 to TRBJ1-1; 8 bases are a match to TRBD1. V dropped 11 bases and J dropped 4; count of bases not matched to a gene: 21. The length of the CDR3 is 17 residues. CDR3 coding DNA: TGTGCCGGTAGTTCCCTCCTCCTCGGACAGGGCTTCACTGAAGCTTTCTTT. It is translated as CAGSSLLLGQGFTEAFF.

To note about this clonotype: The junction does not match germline at one end; this may be a read error. The genes are TRBV11-2 and TRBJ1-1; no clear D. CDR3 length: 13 residues. CDR1 is SGHAT, CDR2 FQNNGV, per germline. The chain's CDR3 is CVSSLDRNTEVFF. CDR3 DNA: TGTGTCAGCAGCTTAGATCGAAACACTGAAGTTTTCTTT.

With regard to this clonotype: This may arise from a read error, as a much more abundant clone is one base away. CDR3 protein: CASSASGTGVSYEQYF. The CDR3 bases are TGCGCCAGCAGCGCAAGCGGCACAGGCGTCTCCTACGAGCAGTACTTC. The V gene is TRBV4-3, the J gene TRBJ2-7, with D perhaps TRBD1 or TRBD2 (5 bases each). CDR3 size: 16 residues. The V end was cut by 5 bases, the J end by 0 bases, with 17 bases between. Per germline, CDR1 LGHNA and CDR2 YSLEER.

This clonotype was seen only a few times. This CDR3 fails to terminate in the conserved phenylalanine or tryptophan, so it likely reflects a read error. The V and J genes are TRBV13 and TRBJ2-7; D is ambiguous. The CDR3 extends over 14 amino acids. Germline V lookup: CDR1 PRHDT, CDR2 FYEKMQ (reference sequence). V was clipped by 1 base and J by 0 bases, with 7 bases between them. The CDR3 region is CASSLAVSSYEQYL. In DNA form, the CDR3 reads TGTGCCAGCAGCTTAGCGGTCAGCTCCTACGAGCAGTACTTA.

On this clonotype: A single base separates this from a much larger clone, so it may be a read error. The chain couples TRBV29-1 to TRBJ1-1, with a weak D call TRBD1 (5 bases). Germline CDR1 is SQVTM and CDR2 is ANQGSEA. The V and J ends lost 7 bases and 9 bases respectively, with 12 bases between them. CDR3 length equals 10 residues. The DNA of the CDR3 is TGCAGCGGGGGGGACGCTAAAGCTTTCTTT. Translating gives CSGGDAKAFF.